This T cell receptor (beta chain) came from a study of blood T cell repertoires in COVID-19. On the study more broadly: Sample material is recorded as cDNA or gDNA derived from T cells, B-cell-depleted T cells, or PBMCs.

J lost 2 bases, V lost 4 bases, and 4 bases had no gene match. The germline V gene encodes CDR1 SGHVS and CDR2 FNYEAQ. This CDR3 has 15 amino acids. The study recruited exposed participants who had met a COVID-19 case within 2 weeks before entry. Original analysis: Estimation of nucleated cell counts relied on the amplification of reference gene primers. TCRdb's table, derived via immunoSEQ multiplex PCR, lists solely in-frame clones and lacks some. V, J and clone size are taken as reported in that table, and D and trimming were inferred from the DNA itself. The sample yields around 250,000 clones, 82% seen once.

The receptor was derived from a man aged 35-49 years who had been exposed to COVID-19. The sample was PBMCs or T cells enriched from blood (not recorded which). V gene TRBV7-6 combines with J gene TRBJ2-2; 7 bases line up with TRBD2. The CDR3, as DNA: TGTGCCAGCAGCTGGCTAGCGGATAACACCGGGGAGCTGTTTTTT. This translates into CASSWLADNTGELFF.